Following are 18 T cell receptor beta chains from one sample sequenced in a study of blood T cell repertoires in COVID-19 (dated by TCRdb to the early 2020s). The library came from the immunoSEQ multiplex PCR assay. The table comes from immuneACCESS by way of TCRdb, which keeps in-frame sequences with V and J called. Part of the clones is missing from these tables; in studies checked, under half for an unresolved V gene and the rest for unknown reasons. Across this sample there are under 250,000 clones, with about 90% seen only once. The ten top clones hold 6.2% of the sample. The specimen was peripheral blood. The receptors come from a man between 60 and 75 years old with acute or convalescent COVID-19.

J is TRBJ2-7 and V is TRBV5-1, with 10 positions matching TRBD1. V gave up 2 bases and J gave up 6 bases; unmatched junction bases: 8. The CDR3 spans 15 residues. The germline V gene has CDR1 SGHRS and CDR2 YFSETQ. The CDR3 loop is CASSFGVTGGSEQYF. CDR3 nucleotide sequence: TGCGCCAGCAGCTTTGGCGTGACAGGGGGCTCCGAGCAGTACTTC.

V and J are TRBV4-3 and TRBJ2-7, with 8 bases matching TRBD2. Germline lookup yields CDR1 LGHNA and CDR2 YSLEER. V was clipped by 1 base and J by 4 bases; unmatched bases: 9. There are 16 residues in the CDR3. The CDR3 DNA reads TGCGCCAGCAGCCAAGTTGCGGGGGGTGTTGGGTACGAGCAGTACTTC. Translation gives CASSQVAGGVGYEQYF.

J is TRBJ2-3 and V is TRBV6-2 or TRBV6-3; a possible D gene is TRBD2 (6 bases). The CDR3 is 15 amino acids. Between the trimmed V and J ends, which lost 2 bases and 2 bases, there was a span of 11 bases. Germline CDR1 MNHEY, CDR2 SVGEGT. The CDR3: CASSYPRDHTDTQYF. The CDR3 DNA follows: TGTGCCAGCAGTTACCCGCGGGACCACACAGATACGCAGTATTTT.

The rearrangement joins TRBV18 to TRBJ2-7; weak D call: TRBD2 (5 bases). Trimming pared 3 bases from V and 1 base from J, leaving 19 bases between. CDR1 is KGHSH and CDR2 is LQKENI in the germline V gene. This CDR3 region has 17 residues. The CDR3 bases are TGTGCCAGCTCACCGCGTCCCGGGATTATCGATTCCTACGAGCAGTACTTC. Translating it yields CASSPRPGIIDSYEQYF.

J is TRBJ2-7 and V is TRBV19; a weak D match, TRBD1 (6 bases). V lost 4 bases to trimming and J lost 3 bases, with 10 bases between them. Looked up from germline, CDR1 is LNHDA and CDR2 is SQIVND (reference sequence). This CDR3 has 13 residues. This chain's CDR3 is CASSKGTIYEQYF. CDR3 coding DNA: TGTGCCAGTAGTAAGGGGACAATCTACGAGCAGTACTTC.

The chain links TRBV7-2 to TRBJ2-5, with TRBD2 matching 10 bases. The CDR3 is 17 amino acids. Germline CDR1 and CDR2: SGHTA and FQGNSA. V shed 5 bases and J 2 bases; nucleotides not matched to a gene: 11. The CDR3 coding sequence is TGTGCCAGCAGCCTTCAGCGGACTAGCGGAGGGCAAGAGACCCAGTACTTC. Residues: CASSLQRTSGGQETQYF.

V gene TRBV7-2 combines with J gene TRBJ1-1; possibly TRBD1 for D (5 bases). V was shortened by 1 base and J by 1 base, with 13 bases between the two germline ends. This CDR3 contains 16 residues. CDR1 SGHTA and CDR2 FQGNSA come from the germline V gene. For the CDR3, the DNA is TGTGCCAGCAGCTTAGAACTCGGGGGTGGGAACACTGAAGCTTTCTTT. This gives the protein CASSLELGGGNTEAFF.

The genes are TRBV9 and TRBJ2-7; possible D gene TRBD2, 5 bases. In germline, CDR1 is SGDLS, CDR2 YYNGEE. Trimming took 4 bases from V and 0 from J, leaving 11 bases between them. This CDR3 is 14 amino acids long. In DNA form, the CDR3 reads TGTGCCAGCAGCCCCGGACTTAGCTCCTACGAGCAGTACTTC. Translating it yields CASSPGLSSYEQYF.

This rearrangement joins TRBV27 to TRBJ2-6, with D perhaps TRBD2 (6 bases). V was trimmed by 5 bases and J by 0 bases, leaving 23 bases between them. The CDR3 consists of 20 residues. The germline V gene encodes CDR1 MNHEY and CDR2 SMNVEV (reference sequence). DNA for the CDR3: TGTGCCAGCAGTCCTCTGAGGGCAGTCACTAGCAGCTCTGGGGCCAACGTCCTGACTTTC. Protein sequence: CASSPLRAVTSSSGANVLTF.

The rearrangement links TRBV7-3 to TRBJ2-1; 7 bases fit TRBD2. Germline CDR1 and CDR2: SGHTA and FQGTGA. CDR3 length equals 15 residues. J lost 7 bases, V lost 2 bases, and 8 bases had no gene match. The CDR3 DNA follows: TGTGCCAGCAGCTTAGGGGGAGGGCCATTGAATGAGCAGTTCTTC. Amino acid sequence: CASSLGGGPLNEQFF. The variable domain in full, completed from reference TRBV7-3 and TRBJ2-1, reads GAGVSQTPSNKVTEKGKYVELRCDPISGHTALYWYRQSLGQGPEFLIYFQGTGAADDSGLPNDRFFAVRPEGSVSTLKIQRTERGDSAVYLCASSLGGGPLNEQFFGPGTRLTVL.

The rearrangement uses TRBV24-1 and TRBJ2-1; weak D call: TRBD1 (6 bases). Germline values: CDR1 KGHDR, CDR2 SFDVKD. With 2 bases removed from V and 5 bases from J, the gap between germline ends came to 15 bases. CDR3 length: 16 residues. Written as DNA, the CDR3 is TGTGCCACCAGTGATTGGGGGCTGACAGTGCACAATGAGCAGTTCTTC. Translated: CATSDWGLTVHNEQFF.

This chain uses TRBV6-1 with TRBJ1-5; possibly TRBD1 for D (6 bases). The V end lost 1 base, the J end lost 1 base, and 14 bases lay between the germline ends. Germline assignment: CDR1 MNHNS and CDR2 SASEGT. This CDR3 comprises 17 residues. DNA of the CDR3: TGTGCCAGCAGTGAAGTTTGGTACAGGGTGAGCAATCAGCCCCAGCATTTT. Protein product: CASSEVWYRVSNQPQHF.

The chain combines TRBV27 with TRBJ2-5; 16 positions match TRBD2. The CDR3 spans 18 residues. Germline CDR1 MNHEY, CDR2 SMNVEV (reference sequence). Germline trimming cut 5 bases from V and 5 bases from J; bases unmatched to any gene: 11. This chain's CDR3 is CASSQGLAGGPHPETQYF. DNA for the CDR3: TGTGCCAGCAGTCAGGGACTAGCGGGAGGGCCTCACCCTGAGACCCAGTACTTC.

The chain combines TRBV5-4 with TRBJ2-1; TRBD2 aligns across 10 bases. The CDR3 runs 18 residues. In germline, CDR1 is SGHNT, CDR2 YYREEE (reference sequence). The V and J ends lost 1 base and 0 bases, in that order; junction bases with no gene match: 7. CDR3 coding DNA: TGTGCCAGCAGCTTGTCGACTAGCGGGCTGAGCTCCTACAATGAGCAGTTCTTC. This codes for CASSLSTSGLSSYNEQFF. Combining the CDR3 with reference TRBV5-4 and TRBJ2-1 gives the whole variable domain ETGVTQSPTHLIKTRGQQVTLRCSSQSGHNTVSWYQQALGQGPQFIFQYYREEENGRGNFPPRFSGLQFPNYSSELNVNALELDDSALYLCASSLSTSGLSSYNEQFFGPGTRLTVL.

This chain joins TRBV7-3 and TRBJ1-6, with D unclear. The V gene lost 5 bases and the J gene lost 2 bases, with 13 bases spanning the gap. Germline assignment: CDR1 SGHTA and CDR2 FQGTGA. The CDR3 totals 16 residues. This chain's CDR3 is CASSPPGWPYNSPLHF. The DNA of the CDR3 is TGTGCCAGCAGCCCGCCGGGGTGGCCCTATAATTCACCCCTCCACTTT.

V gene TRBV20-1 combines with J gene TRBJ1-2; TRBD1 agrees at 10 bases. This CDR3 region has 14 residues. The ends lost 3 bases at V and 14 bases at J; junction bases unmatched: 15. Per germline, CDR1 DFQATT and CDR2 SNEGSKA (reference sequence). The CDR3 reads CSASVRDRGFLQTF. CDR3 DNA: TGCAGTGCTAGTGTCCGGGACAGGGGATTCCTACAGACCTTC.

The rearrangement uses TRBV12-5 and TRBJ2-2; 8 bases map to TRBD2. CDR1 and CDR2 (germline): LGHNT, FRNRAP. Trimming removed 3 bases from V and 0 bases from J; junction bases left unmatched: 3. The CDR3 spans 16 residues. The CDR3 nucleotides read TGTGCTAGTGGTTTCACTAGCGGCGCGAACACCGGGGAGCTGTTTTTT. It encodes CASGFTSGANTGELFF.

The J gene is TRBJ2-5, the V gene TRBV19, with D possibly being TRBD1 (5 bases). This CDR3 is built from 14 residues. V was clipped by 3 bases and J by 5 bases, with 13 bases between them. Germline V gene sequence: CDR1 LNHDA, CDR2 SQIVND (reference sequence). The CDR3, as DNA: TGTGCCAGTAGTATCGGGTCCCCAGGGGAGACCCAGTACTTC. Its translation is CASSIGSPGETQYF.